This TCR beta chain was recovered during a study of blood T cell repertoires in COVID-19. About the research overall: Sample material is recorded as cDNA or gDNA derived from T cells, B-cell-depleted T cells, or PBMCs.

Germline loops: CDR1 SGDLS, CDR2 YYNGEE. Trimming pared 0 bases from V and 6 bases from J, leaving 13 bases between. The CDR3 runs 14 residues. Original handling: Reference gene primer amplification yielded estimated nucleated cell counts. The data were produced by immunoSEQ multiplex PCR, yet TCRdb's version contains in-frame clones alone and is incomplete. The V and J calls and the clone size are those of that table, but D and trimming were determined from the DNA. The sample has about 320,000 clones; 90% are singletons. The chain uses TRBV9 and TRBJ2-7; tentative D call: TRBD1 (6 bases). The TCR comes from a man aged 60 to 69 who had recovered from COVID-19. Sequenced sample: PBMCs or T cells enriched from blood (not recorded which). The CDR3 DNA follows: TGTGCCAGCAGCGTAGACGCAGGGGTTCCCGAGCAGTACTTC. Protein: CASSVDAGVPEQYF.